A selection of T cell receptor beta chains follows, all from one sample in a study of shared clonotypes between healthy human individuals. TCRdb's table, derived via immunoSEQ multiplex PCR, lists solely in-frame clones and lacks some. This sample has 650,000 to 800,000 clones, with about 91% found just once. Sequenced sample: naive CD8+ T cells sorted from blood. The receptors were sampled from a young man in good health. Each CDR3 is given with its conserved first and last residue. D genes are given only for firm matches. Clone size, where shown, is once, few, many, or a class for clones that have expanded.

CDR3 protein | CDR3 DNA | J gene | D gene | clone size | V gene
CASSPAGQGFYEQYF | TGTGCCAGCAGTCCCGCGGGACAGGGCTTCTACGAGCAGTACTTC | TRBJ2-7 | TRBD1 | . | TRBV27
CASSLGPLTGEPPYEQYF | TGTGCCAGCAGCTTAGGCCCTCTTACAGGGGAACCACCCTACGAGCAGTACTTC | TRBJ2-7 | TRBD1 | once | TRBV11-2
CASSWGGLAETYEQYF | TGTGCCAGCAGCTGGGGGGGACTAGCGGAGACCTACGAGCAGTACTTC | TRBJ2-7 | TRBD2 | . | TRBV5-6
CASSNRDRSTDTQYF | TGTGCCAGCAGTAACCGGGACAGAAGCACAGATACGCAGTATTTT | TRBJ2-3 | TRBD1 | . | TRBV6-1
CASSFQARLADRLMYNEQFF | TGTGCCAGCAGTTTTCAAGCTCGACTAGCGGACAGACTGATGTACAATGAGCAGTTCTTC | TRBJ2-1 | TRBD2 | once | TRBV28
CASSQAWVRGEKGVHTDTQYF | TGTGCCAGCAGCCAAGCGTGGGTCCGGGGCGAAAAAGGTGTGCACACAGATACGCAGTATTTT | TRBJ2-3 | . | . | TRBV4-2
CATSADRGWSNYGYTF | TGTGCCACCAGCGCGGACAGAGGGTGGTCTAACTATGGCTACACCTTC | TRBJ1-2 | . | . | TRBV15
CAWSGLSAGGPGFYNEQFF | TGTGCCTGGAGTGGACTATCAGCGGGAGGGCCTGGGTTCTACAATGAGCAGTTCTTC | TRBJ2-1 | TRBD2 | . | TRBV30
CASTLGPGQPSGNTIYF | TGTGCCAGCACCCTGGGCCCGGGACAGCCTTCTGGAAACACCATATATTTT | TRBJ1-3 | TRBD1 | . | TRBV7-9
CATIDRGRGTEAFF | TGTGCCACGATCGACAGGGGGCGAGGCACTGAAGCTTTCTTT | TRBJ1-1 | TRBD1 | . | TRBV15
CASSYSIGQSETQYF | TGTGCCAGCAGTTACTCGATCGGGCAGTCAGAGACCCAGTACTTC | TRBJ2-5 | . | once | TRBV6-5
CASSLSPGQGGLETQYF | TGCGCCAGCAGCCTTTCCCCGGGACAGGGGGGTTTGGAGACCCAGTACTTC | TRBJ2-5 | TRBD1 | . | TRBV4-3
CASSLGTGTGFQPQHF | TGTGCCAGCAGCTTAGGAACCGGGACAGGGTTCCAGCCCCAGCATTTT | TRBJ1-5 | TRBD1 | once | TRBV11-2
CSVDPDPADTQYF | TGCAGCGTTGATCCGGATCCGGCAGATACGCAGTATTTT | TRBJ2-3 | . | . | TRBV29-1
CATSRDRSHSYEQYF | TGTGCCACCAGCAGGGACAGGTCCCACTCCTACGAGCAGTACTTC | TRBJ2-7 | TRBD1 | . | TRBV15
CASSPLGRGDPYNEQFF | TGTGCCAGCAGCCCGTTAGGTAGGGGGGACCCCTACAATGAGCAGTTCTTC | TRBJ2-1 | . | . | TRBV5-8
CASSPRLAGRNEQFF | TGTGCCAGCAGCCCAAGACTGGCAGGGCGGAATGAGCAGTTCTTC | TRBJ2-1 | . | once | TRBV11-3
CASSVVGGGLDTQYF | TGTGCCAGCAGCGTAGTGGGCGGAGGGCTGGATACGCAGTATTTT | TRBJ2-3 | . | . | TRBV9
CASSLGARGWQRYEQYF | TGTGCCAGCAGCTTAGGGGCCAGGGGGTGGCAACGCTACGAGCAGTACTTC | TRBJ2-7 | TRBD1 | . | TRBV7-2
CASSLGGRYEQYF | TGTGCCAGCAGTTTAGGGGGCCGGTACGAGCAGTACTTC | TRBJ2-7 | . | . | TRBV27
CASNHLSPGAYEQYF | TGTGCCAGCAACCATTTATCGCCAGGGGCGTACGAGCAGTACTTC | TRBJ2-7 | . | . | TRBV7-9
CASSFEEGIQYEQYF | TGTGCCAGCAGTTTCGAGGAGGGGATCCAGTACGAGCAGTACTTC | TRBJ2-7 | . | few | TRBV28
CASSLVPPGVAYEQYF | TGTGCCAGCAGCTTAGTACCCCCCGGGGTCGCCTACGAGCAGTACTTC | TRBJ2-7 | . | . | TRBV7-6
CASSLVMREGRFF | TGTGCCAGCAGCTTAGTGATGCGGGAGGGCCGGTTCTTC | TRBJ2-1 | TRBD2 | . | TRBV7-9
CASSLLEIGTLETDTQYF | TGTGCCAGCAGCTTACTAGAGATTGGGACTCTAGAGACAGATACGCAGTATTTT | TRBJ2-3 | . | . | TRBV7-6
CASSQDVDRGNEQFF | TGTGCCAGCAGCCAAGATGTCGACAGGGGTAATGAGCAGTTCTTC | TRBJ2-1 | TRBD1 | . | TRBV14
CASSFDGTSGNTIYF | TGTGCCAGCAGTTTCGACGGGACCTCTGGAAACACCATATATTTT | TRBJ1-3 | . | . | TRBV27
CASSLDPWREFSSLDKTDTQYF | TGTGCCAGCAGCTTAGATCCCTGGCGGGAGTTTTCCTCCCTCGATAAAACAGATACGCAGTATTTT | TRBJ2-3 | TRBD2 | . | TRBV7-8
CASSLDLAGFEQYF | TGTGCCAGCAGCTTAGACCTAGCGGGATTCGAGCAGTACTTC | TRBJ2-7 | TRBD2 | . | TRBV7-4
CATSSPAMNTEAFF | TGTGCCACCAGCAGCCCGGCAATGAACACTGAAGCTTTCTTT | TRBJ1-1 | . | . | TRBV15
CASSSSISDSLGEQYF | TGTGCCAGCAGCTCCTCTATATCCGACAGTCTTGGTGAGCAGTACTTC | TRBJ2-7 | . | . | TRBV11-2
CASSVGQGAGELFF | TGTGCCAGCAGTGTGGGACAGGGGGCCGGGGAGCTGTTTTTT | TRBJ2-2 | TRBD1 | . | TRBV2
CASSSLSGGGYEQYF | TGTGCCAGCAGTTCGCTTAGCGGGGGCGGCTACGAGCAGTACTTC | TRBJ2-7 | TRBD2 | . | TRBV6-1